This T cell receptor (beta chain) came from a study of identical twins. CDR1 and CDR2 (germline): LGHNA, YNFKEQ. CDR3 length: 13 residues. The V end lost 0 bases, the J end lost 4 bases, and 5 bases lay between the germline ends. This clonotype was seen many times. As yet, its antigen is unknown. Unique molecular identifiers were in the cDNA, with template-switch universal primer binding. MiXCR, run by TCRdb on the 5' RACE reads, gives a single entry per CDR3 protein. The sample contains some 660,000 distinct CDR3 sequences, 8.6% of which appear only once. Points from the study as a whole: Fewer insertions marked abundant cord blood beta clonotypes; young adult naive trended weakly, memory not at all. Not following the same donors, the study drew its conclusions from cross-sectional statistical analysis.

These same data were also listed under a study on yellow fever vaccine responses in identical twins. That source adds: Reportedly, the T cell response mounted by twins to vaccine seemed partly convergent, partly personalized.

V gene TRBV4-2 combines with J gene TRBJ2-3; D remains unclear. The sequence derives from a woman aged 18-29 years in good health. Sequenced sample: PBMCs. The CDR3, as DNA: TGTGCCAGCAGCCAAGATGGGCCAGATACGCAGTATTTT. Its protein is CASSQDGPDTQYF.